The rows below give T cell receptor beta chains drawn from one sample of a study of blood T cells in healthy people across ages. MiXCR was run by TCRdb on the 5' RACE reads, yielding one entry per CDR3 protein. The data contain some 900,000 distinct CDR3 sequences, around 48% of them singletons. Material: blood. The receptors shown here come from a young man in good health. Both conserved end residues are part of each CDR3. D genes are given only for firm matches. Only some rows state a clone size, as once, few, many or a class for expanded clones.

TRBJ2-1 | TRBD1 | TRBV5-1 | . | CASGATGGGEQFF | TGCGCCAGCGGCGCGACAGGGGGCGGTGAGCAGTTCTTC
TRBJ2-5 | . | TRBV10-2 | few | CASSEFRMRTQYF | TGCGCCAGCAGTGAGTTCAGAATGAGGACCCAGTACTTC
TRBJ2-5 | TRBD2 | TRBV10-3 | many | CAIARGGAKETQYF | TGTGCCATCGCGCGGGGGGGGGCCAAAGAGACCCAGTACTTC
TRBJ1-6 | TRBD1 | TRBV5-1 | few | CASSFSPTGRNNSPLHF | TGCGCCAGCAGCTTCTCCCCGACAGGGCGGAATAATTCACCCCTCCACTTT
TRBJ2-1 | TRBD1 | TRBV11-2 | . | CAGSLDRGRGRRNEQFF | TGTGCTGGCAGCTTAGATCGGGGCAGGGGGCGTAGAAATGAGCAGTTCTTC
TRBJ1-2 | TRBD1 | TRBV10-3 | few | CAINQGAGYGYTF | TGTGCCATCAATCAGGGGGCAGGCTATGGCTACACCTTC
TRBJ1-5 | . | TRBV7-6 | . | CASSINRDQPQHF | TGTGCCAGCAGCATAAACAGGGATCAGCCCCAGCATTTT
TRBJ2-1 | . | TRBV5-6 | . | CASSATIGNEQFF | TGTGCCAGCAGCGCAACAATCGGGAATGAGCAGTTCTTC
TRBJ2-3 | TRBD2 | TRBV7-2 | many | CASSFTSGGLTDTQYF | TGTGCCAGCAGCTTTACCAGCGGGGGGCTCACAGATACGCAGTATTTT
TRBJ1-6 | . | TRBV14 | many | CASHNQEGYNSPLHF | TGTGCCAGCCACAACCAGGAAGGGTATAATTCACCCCTCCACTTT
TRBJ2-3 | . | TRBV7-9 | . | CASSRSGWGTDTQYF | TGTGCCAGCAGCCGGTCAGGGTGGGGCACAGATACGCAGTATTTT
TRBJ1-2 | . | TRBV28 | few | CASSRQGTNYGYTF | TGTGCCAGCAGCCGCCAGGGGACTAACTATGGCTACACCTTC
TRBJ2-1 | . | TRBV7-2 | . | CASSLDTAGQFF | TGTGCCAGCAGCTTGGACACGGCGGGACAGTTCTTC
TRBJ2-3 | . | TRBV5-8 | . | CASSSWQGKDTQYF | TGTGCCAGCAGCTCTTGGCAGGGAAAAGATACGCAGTATTTT
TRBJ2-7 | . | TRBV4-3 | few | CASSQEGPISSYEQYF | TGCGCCAGCAGCCAAGAGGGACCGATAAGCTCCTACGAGCAGTACTTC
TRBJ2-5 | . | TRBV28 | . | CASSLDWRRETQYF | TGTGCCAGCAGTTTGGACTGGCGGCGGGAGACCCAGTACTTC
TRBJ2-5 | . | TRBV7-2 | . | CASSQYGTGSEIQYF | TGTGCCAGCAGCCAATATGGCACAGGGTCAGAGATCCAGTACTTC
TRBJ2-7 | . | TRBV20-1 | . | CSASGTRSYEQYF | TGCAGTGCTAGTGGGACACGGTCCTACGAGCAGTACTTC
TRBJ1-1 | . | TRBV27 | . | CASRRVTNTEAFF | TGTGCCAGCAGAAGGGTCACGAACACTGAAGCTTTCTTT
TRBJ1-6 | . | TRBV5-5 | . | CASSFHQDRNSPLHF | TGTGCCAGCAGCTTCCATCAAGACAGGAATTCACCCCTCCACTTT
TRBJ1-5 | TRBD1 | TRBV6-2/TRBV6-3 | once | CASIMGQPSNQPQHF | TGTGCCAGCATTATGGGACAGCCGAGCAATCAGCCCCAGCATTTT
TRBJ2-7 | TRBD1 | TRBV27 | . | CASSLQDRNIEQYF | TGTGCCAGCAGTTTACAGGACAGGAATATCGAGCAGTACTTC